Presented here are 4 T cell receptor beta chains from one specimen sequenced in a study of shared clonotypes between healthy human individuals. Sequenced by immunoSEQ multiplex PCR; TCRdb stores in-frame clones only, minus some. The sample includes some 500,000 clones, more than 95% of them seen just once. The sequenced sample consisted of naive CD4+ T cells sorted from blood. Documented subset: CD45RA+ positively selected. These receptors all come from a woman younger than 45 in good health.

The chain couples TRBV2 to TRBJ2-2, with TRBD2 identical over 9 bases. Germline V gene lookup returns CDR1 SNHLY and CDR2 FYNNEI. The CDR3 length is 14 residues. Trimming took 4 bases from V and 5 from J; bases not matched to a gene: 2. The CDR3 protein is CASSVLAGTGELFF. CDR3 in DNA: TGTGCCAGCAGTGTTCTAGCGGGAACCGGGGAGCTGTTTTTT.

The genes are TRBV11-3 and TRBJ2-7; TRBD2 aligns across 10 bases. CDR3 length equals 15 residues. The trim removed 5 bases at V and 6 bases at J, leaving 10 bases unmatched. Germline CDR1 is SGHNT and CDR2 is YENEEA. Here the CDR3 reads CASSPGEGLAFEQYF. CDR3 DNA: TGTGCCAGCAGCCCAGGTGAGGGACTAGCGTTCGAGCAGTACTTC.

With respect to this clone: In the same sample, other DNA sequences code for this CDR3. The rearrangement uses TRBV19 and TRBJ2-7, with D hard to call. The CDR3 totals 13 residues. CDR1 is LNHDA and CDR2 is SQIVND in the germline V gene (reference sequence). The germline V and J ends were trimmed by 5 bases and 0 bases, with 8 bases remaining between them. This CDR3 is CASSRTVSYEQYF. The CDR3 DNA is TGTGCCAGTAGTCGGACCGTCTCCTACGAGCAGTACTTC.

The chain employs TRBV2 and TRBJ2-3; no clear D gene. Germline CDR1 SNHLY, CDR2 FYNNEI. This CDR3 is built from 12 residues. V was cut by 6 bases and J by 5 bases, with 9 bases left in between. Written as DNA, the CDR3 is TGTGCCAGCAGAGTAGTTGGAGATACGCAGTATTTT. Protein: CASRVVGDTQYF. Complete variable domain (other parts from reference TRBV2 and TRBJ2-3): EPEVTQTPSHQVTQMGQEVILRCVPISNHLYFYWYRQILGQKVEFLVSFYNNEISEKSEIFDDQFSVERPDGSNFTLKIRSTKLEDSAMYFCASRVVGDTQYFGPGTRLTVL.